This T cell receptor (beta chain) is drawn from a study of identical twins. A single record per CDR3 protein comes from TCRdb applying MiXCR to the 5' RACE reads. Of about 340,000 distinct CDR3 sequences detected, 12% appear once; the ten largest clones hold 6% to 9%. Germline V gives CDR1 MNHEY, CDR2 SMNVEV (reference sequence). J was trimmed by 6 bases and V by 3 bases; bases with no gene match: 4. The CDR3 is 14 amino acids. General study points: Invariant MAIT and iNKT cells may have partly biased zero-insertion analyses. High-abundance cord blood beta clonotypes had fewer insertions; memory repertoires showed none.

This clonotype was seen more than once but under ten times. Its target is not known. These data were likewise used in another study, on yellow fever vaccine responses in identical twins.

This clonotype was sampled from a woman under 30 in good health. The specimen sequenced was CD8+ T cells sorted from blood. The chain is built from TRBV27 and TRBJ1-5; 8 positions agree with TRBD1. The CDR3 reads CASSFGQGIQPQHF. DNA for the CDR3: TGTGCCAGCAGTTTTGGACAGGGCATTCAGCCCCAGCATTTT.